Listed below are T cell receptor beta chains from one sample, sequenced in a study of blood T cells in healthy people across ages. TCRdb ran MiXCR on the 5' RACE reads and lists one entry per CDR3 protein. The sample holds over 1,500,000 distinct CDR3 sequences, about 49% seen once. Specimen: blood. Receptors originate from a woman aged 40 to 50 in good health. Both conserved end residues are part of each CDR3. D genes are given only for firm matches. Clone sizes are given selectively: once, few, many, or a class where the clone is expanded.

>NA|TRBV3-1|few|TRBJ2-7
CASSQVTGTHHLYEQYF
TGTGCCAGCAGCCAAGTGACCGGGACGCACCACCTCTACGAGCAGTACTTC
>TRBD2|TRBV20-1|NA|TRBJ2-7
CSARDRLAGLSSYEQYF
TGCAGTGCTAGAGATCGACTAGCGGGGCTCAGCTCCTACGAGCAGTACTTC
>TRBD2|TRBV7-8|NA|TRBJ2-7
CASSLGTAGGSYEQYF
TGTGCCAGCAGCTTAGGGACAGCGGGGGGCTCCTACGAGCAGTACTTC
>NA|TRBV4-3|few|TRBJ2-5
CASSQDTPTGTQYF
TGCGCCAGCAGCCAAGATACCCCGACTGGGACCCAGTACTTC
>TRBD2|TRBV20-1|many|TRBJ2-3
CSARKGGGAGSDTQYF
TGCAGTGCTAGAAAAGGCGGGGGGGCGGGTTCAGATACGCAGTATTTT
>NA|TRBV7-7|NA|TRBJ2-1
CASSPKAAISYNEQFF
TGTGCTAGCAGCCCTAAAGCGGCGATTTCCTACAATGAGCAGTTCTTC
>NA|TRBV6-2/TRBV6-3|NA|TRBJ2-5
CASSFRDLAWGQETQYF
TGTGCCAGCAGTTTCCGGGACCTCGCGTGGGGCCAAGAGACCCAGTACTTC
>NA|TRBV7-2|NA|TRBJ1-4
CASSPGSMGEKLFF
TGTGCCAGCAGCCCGGGGTCTATGGGCGAAAAACTGTTTTTT
>TRBD1|TRBV4-3|once|TRBJ1-2
CASSQARQGINYGYTF
TGCGCCAGCAGCCAAGCTAGACAGGGGATAAACTATGGCTACACCTTC
>TRBD1|TRBV6-1|NA|TRBJ2-1
CASSVDRLNNEQFF
TGTGCCAGCAGTGTGGACAGGTTAAACAATGAGCAGTTCTTC
>NA|TRBV2|NA|TRBJ2-5
CAITGSGWETQYF
TGTGCCATCACCGGATCGGGGTGGGAGACCCAGTACTTC
>TRBD1|TRBV7-2|few|TRBJ2-4
CASSFDRVQYF
TGTGCCAGCAGCTTCGACAGGGTTCAGTACTTC
>NA|TRBV14|few|TRBJ2-7
CASSHDTSYEQYF
TGTGCCAGCAGCCATGACACCTCCTACGAGCAGTACTTC
>TRBD2|TRBV20-1|NA|TRBJ2-7
CRVRRGASSYEQYF
TGCAGGGTGAGGCGGGGGGCCAGTTCCTACGAGCAGTACTTC
>TRBD1|TRBV20-1|few|TRBJ2-7
CSAPQTGYSSYEQYF
TGCAGTGCTCCGCAGACAGGGTATTCGTCCTACGAGCAGTACTTC
>NA|TRBV10-2|NA|TRBJ1-1
CASGVGENTEAFF
TGCGCCAGCGGGGTGGGGGAGAACACTGAAGCTTTCTTT
>TRBD1|TRBV20-1|NA|TRBJ2-7
CSARVLARGREEQYF
TGCAGTGCTAGAGTCCTCGCGAGGGGGCGCGAAGAGCAGTACTTC
>NA|TRBV5-1|NA|TRBJ1-1
CASSGHSPSEAFF
TGCGCCAGTTCGGGACACTCGCCGTCTGAAGCTTTCTTT
>NA|TRBV10-3|NA|TRBJ2-1
CAITSDPWNEQFF
TGTGCCATCACCTCGGACCCGTGGAATGAGCAGTTCTTC
>TRBD2|TRBV15|few|TRBJ2-5
CATSRETSGEGETQYF
TGTGCCACCAGCAGAGAGACTAGCGGGGAGGGAGAGACCCAGTACTTC
>NA|TRBV20-1|few|TRBJ1-2
CSAPRVSNYGYTF
TGCAGTGCCCCGAGGGTCTCTAACTATGGCTACACCTTC
>NA|TRBV2|NA|TRBJ2-3
CASSDKESTDTQYF
TGTGCCAGCAGTGATAAGGAAAGCACAGATACGCAGTATTTT
>NA|TRBV7-9|NA|TRBJ2-4
CASSLAWGKDENIQYF
TGTGCCAGCAGCTTAGCGTGGGGAAAGGACGAAAACATTCAGTACTTC
>TRBD1|TRBV5-1|NA|TRBJ1-1
CASSPSQGEGTEAFF
TGCGCCAGCAGCCCCTCACAGGGGGAGGGCACTGAAGCTTTCTTT
>TRBD2|TRBV24-1|NA|TRBJ2-3
CATSDFGTSATDTQYF
TGTGCCACCAGTGACTTTGGGACTAGCGCGACAGATACGCAGTATTTT
>TRBD2|TRBV6-6|NA|TRBJ2-5
CASSMAGGPDRTQYF
TGTGCCAGCAGTATGGCGGGGGGTCCGGATAGGACCCAGTACTTC
>NA|TRBV27|NA|TRBJ2-1
CASSLQPGRQQFF
TGTGCCAGCAGTCTCCAACCGGGACGTCAGCAGTTCTTC
>TRBD1|TRBV7-2|many|TRBJ1-2
CASSPRTGGGGYTF
TGTGCCAGCAGCCCCCGGACAGGGGGAGGTGGCTACACCTTC
>NA|TRBV9|once|TRBJ2-7
CASSVVGDDRRMNSVYEQYF
TGTGCCAGCAGCGTAGTAGGGGACGATAGACGTATGAATTCGGTTTACGAGCAGTACTTC
>NA|TRBV3-1|NA|TRBJ1-2
CASSQIRSYGYTF
TGTGCCAGCAGCCAAATCCGATCCTATGGCTACACCTTC
>TRBD2|TRBV12-3/TRBV12-4|NA|TRBJ2-1
CAGRNASGGFYNEQFF
TGTGCCGGCAGAAACGCTAGCGGGGGGTTTTACAATGAGCAGTTCTTC
>NA|TRBV28|NA|TRBJ2-4
CASSPGQEGNIQYF
TGTGCCAGCAGTCCAGGACAGGAGGGAAACATTCAGTACTTC
>TRBD2|TRBV27|few|TRBJ2-5
CASSSEGLAGWETQYF
TGTGCCAGCAGTTCGGAGGGACTAGCGGGGTGGGAGACCCAGTACTTC
>NA|TRBV6-2/TRBV6-3|NA|TRBJ2-7
CASTYGEAAYNEQYF
TGTGCCAGCACTTATGGGGAAGCGGCCTACAATGAGCAGTACTTC
>NA|TRBV14|NA|TRBJ1-2
CASSRRFGPDGYTF
TGTGCCAGCAGCCGTAGGTTCGGGCCCGATGGCTACACCTTC
>NA|TRBV7-2|NA|TRBJ2-1
CASSLTPGVDGQFF
TGTGCCAGCAGCTTAACTCCTGGGGTGGATGGGCAGTTCTTC
>TRBD2|TRBV20-1|NA|TRBJ2-1
CSASLGLAGGHTYNEQFF
TGCAGTGCTAGTCTCGGACTAGCGGGGGGCCACACGTACAATGAGCAGTTCTTC
>NA|TRBV20-1|NA|TRBJ1-2
CSARDFSDRGGYGYTF
TGCAGTGCTAGAGATTTTTCGGACCGGGGAGGCTATGGCTACACCTTC
>NA|TRBV20-1|NA|TRBJ2-7
CSASGRGAGYEQYF
TGCAGTGCTAGTGGTAGGGGCGCTGGCTACGAGCAGTACTTC
>NA|TRBV7-9|few|TRBJ1-2
CASSSRQLSDYGYTF
TGTGCCAGCAGCTCGAGACAGCTTTCCGACTATGGCTACACCTTC
>NA|TRBV21-1|NA|TRBJ1-1
CASSRKTANTEAFF
TGTGCCAGCAGCAGAAAGACAGCGAACACTGAAGCTTTCTTT
>NA|TRBV7-2|NA|TRBJ1-5
CVSSLGRSNQPQHF
TGTGTCAGCAGCTTGGGACGGAGCAATCAGCCCCAGCATTTT
>TRBD1|TRBV6-2/TRBV6-3|NA|TRBJ1-4
CASSRPGQGVTDFEKLFF
TGTGCCAGCAGCCGTCCGGGACAGGGGGTAACGGACTTTGAAAAACTGTTTTTT
>TRBD2|TRBV5-1|NA|TRBJ2-1
CASSLDPRGLAGGRSYSEQFF
TGCGCCAGCAGCTTGGACCCACGTGGACTAGCGGGGGGGCGCTCCTACAGTGAGCAGTTCTTC
>TRBD2|TRBV9|NA|TRBJ2-2
CASSVGGAGVYTGELFF
TGTGCCAGCAGCGTAGGAGGAGCGGGGGTATACACCGGGGAGCTGTTTTTT
>TRBD1|TRBV28|NA|TRBJ1-1
CASSPRLGQAPYTEAFF
TGTGCCAGCAGTCCCCGTTTAGGACAGGCCCCCTACACTGAAGCTTTCTTT
>TRBD2|TRBV28|NA|TRBJ2-7
CASSYGTSGSSYEQYF
TGTGCCAGCAGTTACGGGACTAGCGGGTCCTCCTACGAGCAGTACTTC
>TRBD2|TRBV12-3/TRBV12-4|NA|TRBJ2-7
CASSHGTSGGPILKQYF
TGTGCCAGCAGTCACGGGACTAGCGGGGGGCCCATTTTGAAGCAGTACTTC
>TRBD2|TRBV3-1|few|TRBJ2-3
CASSQVRAGVYTDTQYF
TGTGCCAGCAGCCAAGTTCGAGCGGGGGTATACACAGATACGCAGTATTTT
>NA|TRBV12-3/TRBV12-4|many|TRBJ2-3
CASSTGDTQYF
TGTGCCAGCAGTACAGGGGATACGCAGTATTTT
>TRBD1|TRBV28|NA|TRBJ2-6
CASSPSDRVPNGLNPLSGANVLTF
TGTGCCAGCAGTCCCTCCGACAGGGTGCCTAACGGCCTAAATCCTTTATCTGGGGCCAACGTCCTGACTTTC
>NA|TRBV9|NA|TRBJ2-7
CASSVGPLAPMAQYF
TGTGCCAGCAGCGTAGGTCCCCTAGCCCCTATGGCCCAGTACTTC
>NA|TRBV10-3|NA|TRBJ2-5
CAISESPEEETQYF
TGTGCCATCAGTGAGTCGCCGGAGGAAGAGACCCAGTACTTC
>NA|TRBV7-2|NA|TRBJ1-6
CASSVETGHGNSPLHF
TGTGCCAGCAGCGTCGAAACAGGACACGGTAATTCACCCCTCCACTTT
>TRBD1|TRBV7-8|few|TRBJ1-2
CASEGAGGDYGYTF
TGTGCCAGCGAGGGGGCAGGGGGGGACTATGGCTACACCTTC